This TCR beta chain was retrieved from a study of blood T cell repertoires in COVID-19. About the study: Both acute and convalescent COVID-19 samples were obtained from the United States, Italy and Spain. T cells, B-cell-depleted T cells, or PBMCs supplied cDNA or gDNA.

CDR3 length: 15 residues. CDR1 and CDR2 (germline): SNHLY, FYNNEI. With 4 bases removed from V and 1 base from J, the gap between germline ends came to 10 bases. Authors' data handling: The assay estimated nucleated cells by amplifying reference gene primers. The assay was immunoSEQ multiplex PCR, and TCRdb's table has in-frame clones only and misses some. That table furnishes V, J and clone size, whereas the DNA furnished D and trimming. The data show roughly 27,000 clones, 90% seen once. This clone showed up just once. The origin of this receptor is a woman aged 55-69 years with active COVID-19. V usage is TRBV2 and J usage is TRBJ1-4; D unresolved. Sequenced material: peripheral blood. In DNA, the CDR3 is TGTGCCAGCAGTGGACTGCTGGGAACTAATGAAAAACTGTTTTTT. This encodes CASSGLLGTNEKLFF.